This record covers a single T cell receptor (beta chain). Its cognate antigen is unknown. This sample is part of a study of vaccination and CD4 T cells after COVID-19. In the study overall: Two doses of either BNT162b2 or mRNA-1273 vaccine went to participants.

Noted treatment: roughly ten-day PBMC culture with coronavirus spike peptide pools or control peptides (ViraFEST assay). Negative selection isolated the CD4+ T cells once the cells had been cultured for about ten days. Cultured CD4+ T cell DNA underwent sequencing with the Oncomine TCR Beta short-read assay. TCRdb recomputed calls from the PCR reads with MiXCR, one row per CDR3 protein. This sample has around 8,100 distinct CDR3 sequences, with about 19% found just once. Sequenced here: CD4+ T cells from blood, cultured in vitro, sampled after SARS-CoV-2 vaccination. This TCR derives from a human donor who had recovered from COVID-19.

CDR3 amino acids: CASSSQATYEQYF. In DNA form, the CDR3 reads TGTGCCAGTAGTTCACAGGCGACCTACGAGCAGTACTTC. The chain recombines TRBV19 with TRBJ2-7; D possibly corresponds to TRBD1 (5 bases). Looked up from germline, CDR1 is LNHDA and CDR2 is SQIVND (reference sequence). The CDR3 has 13 amino acids. V lost 5 bases and J 2 bases, leaving 10 bases between the germline ends.